A selection of T cell receptor beta chains follows, all from one sample in a study of T-cell memory formation after mild COVID-19. MiXCR, applied by TCRdb to the 5' RACE reads, yields one record per CDR3 protein. The table has about 320,000 distinct CDR3 sequences, roughly an eighth seen once. Sequences were obtained from PBMCs or a T cell subset sorted from them (not recorded which). The receptors here all came from a man aged 18 to 35 who had mild COVID-19 (a few samples of this study predate the infection). Cell type and time point are not known. Both conserved end residues are part of each CDR3. A D gene is named only where the DNA matches it firmly. Clone size, where shown, is once, few, many, or a class for clones that have expanded.

size | J | V | D | CDR3 | DNA
NA | TRBJ2-1 | TRBV20-1 | TRBD2 | CSASSLAGSHEQFF | TGCAGTGCTAGTTCGCTAGCGGGGTCGCATGAGCAGTTCTTC
NA | TRBJ1-6 | TRBV6-5 | NA | CASKPQGGLREALHF | TGTGCCAGCAAACCTCAAGGGGGGTTACGGGAGGCCCTCCACTTT
many | TRBJ1-1 | TRBV5-5 | NA | CASSSIIMNTEAFF | TGTGCCAGCAGCTCAATTATCATGAACACTGAAGCTTTCTTT
few | TRBJ1-5 | TRBV20-1 | NA | CSAAGGAEQPQHF | TGCAGTGCCGCTGGGGGGGCGGAACAGCCCCAGCATTTT
NA | TRBJ1-2 | TRBV29-1 | NA | CSVGRVGGYTF | TGCAGCGTTGGTAGGGTCGGTGGCTACACCTTC
few | TRBJ2-1 | TRBV12-3/TRBV12-4 | TRBD2 | CASRPYGGAGNEQFF | TGTGCCAGCAGGCCTTACGGGGGGGCAGGGAATGAGCAGTTCTTC
NA | TRBJ1-2 | TRBV29-1 | TRBD1 | CSVERDRGPDGYTF | TGCAGCGTTGAAAGGGACAGGGGACCTGATGGCTACACCTTC
NA | TRBJ2-6 | TRBV9 | NA | CASSVAGSSGANVLTF | TGTGCCAGCAGCGTAGCCGGAAGCTCTGGGGCCAACGTCCTGACTTTC
few | TRBJ2-5 | TRBV5-4 | TRBD2 | CASRLGLAIETQYF | TGTGCCAGCAGGCTGGGACTAGCGATTGAGACCCAGTACTTC
NA | TRBJ2-2 | TRBV19 | NA | CASSPPDSWLFF | TGTGCCAGTTCACCGCCGGACAGCTGGCTGTTTTTT
few | TRBJ1-1 | TRBV5-1 | NA | CASSYERETEAFF | TGCGCCAGCAGCTATGAGAGGGAGACTGAAGCTTTCTTT
few | TRBJ1-5 | TRBV2 | NA | CASSEGHNQPQHF | TGTGCCAGCAGCGAGGGACACAATCAGCCCCAGCATTTT
many | TRBJ2-1 | TRBV24-1 | NA | CATSRAGSDEQFF | TGTGCCACCAGTCGGGCAGGGTCGGATGAGCAGTTCTTC
few | TRBJ2-1 | TRBV9 | TRBD2 | CASSRASGDYNEQFF | TGTGCCAGCAGCCGGGCTAGCGGGGATTACAATGAGCAGTTCTTC
NA | TRBJ2-1 | TRBV5-1 | TRBD1 | CASSLVRQGVYNEQFF | TGCGCCAGCAGCTTGGTGCGGCAGGGGGTCTACAATGAGCAGTTCTTC
NA | TRBJ2-3 | TRBV7-8 | NA | CASSLARGLSPTDTQYF | TGTGCCAGCAGCTTAGCCAGGGGACTATCTCCCACAGATACGCAGTATTTT
NA | TRBJ1-2 | TRBV7-2 | TRBD1 | CASSPDRVSYGYTF | TGTGCCAGCAGCCCGGACAGGGTGTCCTATGGCTACACCTTC
NA | TRBJ2-5 | TRBV29-1 | NA | CSVDDPGAGQETQYF | TGCAGCGTCGATGACCCGGGGGCAGGGCAAGAGACCCAGTACTTC
few | TRBJ1-1 | TRBV11-1 | NA | CASRARGEVTEAFF | TGTGCCAGCAGGGCTCGAGGGGAGGTCACTGAAGCTTTCTTT
NA | TRBJ2-2 | TRBV6-4 | NA | CASSIGATGELFF | TGTGCCAGCAGTATAGGAGCCACCGGGGAGCTGTTTTTT
few | TRBJ2-7 | TRBV6-5 | TRBD1 | CASTGTGNFNEQYF | TGTGCCAGCACCGGGACAGGGAATTTCAACGAGCAGTACTTC
NA | TRBJ2-3 | TRBV20-1 | NA | CSALLGGAFADTQYF | TGCAGTGCCCTTCTGGGGGGGGCCTTCGCAGATACGCAGTATTTT
NA | TRBJ2-2 | TRBV29-1 | NA | CSVDPGENTGELFF | TGCAGCGTTGACCCGGGGGAAAACACCGGGGAGCTGTTTTTT
many | TRBJ2-2 | TRBV6-5 | NA | CASSYSKAGELFF | TGTGCCAGCAGTTACTCTAAGGCCGGGGAGCTGTTTTTT
few | TRBJ2-2 | TRBV5-1 | NA | CASSLVAGASGELFF | TGCGCCAGCAGCTTGGTTGCGGGGGCCTCCGGGGAGCTGTTTTTT
NA | TRBJ2-2 | TRBV5-1 | TRBD2 | CASKGDYQSGELFF | TGCGCCAGCAAAGGGGACTACCAATCCGGGGAGCTGTTTTTT
many | TRBJ2-6 | TRBV6-2/TRBV6-3 | NA | CASRTVTSGANVLTF | TGTGCCAGCAGAACCGTCACATCTGGGGCCAACGTCCTGACTTTC
few | TRBJ1-1 | TRBV5-1 | NA | CASSLFSGGVGTEAFF | TGCGCCAGCAGCTTGTTTTCGGGAGGGGTTGGCACTGAAGCTTTCTTT
NA | TRBJ1-5 | TRBV18 | NA | CASSGGMHQPQHF | TGTGCCAGCTCAGGAGGGATGCATCAGCCCCAGCATTTT
NA | TRBJ2-7 | TRBV25-1 | NA | CASGSGQSDEQYF | TGTGCCAGCGGCTCGGGACAATCAGACGAGCAGTACTTC
few | TRBJ2-1 | TRBV14 | TRBD2 | CASSPFTRAGGNEQFF | TGTGCCAGCAGCCCCTTCACGAGGGCGGGGGGCAATGAGCAGTTCTTC